What follows are 25 T cell receptor beta chains derived from one specimen sequenced in a study of shared clonotypes between healthy human individuals. TCRdb keeps only in-frame clones here, not all; method: immunoSEQ multiplex PCR. This table holds more than 2 million clones, 95% found once. Sequenced input: naive CD4+ T cells sorted from blood. Subset meaning: CD45RA+ positively selected. These receptors all come from a man aged 18 to 30 in good health.

This clone has a single count. The rearrangement uses TRBV2 and TRBJ1-1; D is perhaps TRBD1 (6 bases). V lost 6 bases to trimming and J lost 1 base, with 18 bases between them. Per the germline V gene, CDR1 is SNHLY and CDR2 is FYNNEI. The CDR3 is 16 amino acids. The chain's CDR3 is CASRYPSGQKNTEAFF. The DNA for the CDR3 is TGTGCCAGCAGGTACCCTTCCGGACAGAAGAACACTGAAGCTTTCTTT.

The chain combines TRBV13 with TRBJ2-4, with D maybe TRBD1 (6 bases). The germline V gene has CDR1 PRHDT and CDR2 FYEKMQ (reference sequence). Trimming took 3 bases from V and 0 from J, leaving 18 bases between them. The CDR3 spans 18 residues. CDR3 DNA: TGTGCCAGCAGCTTCAAAACTGACAGGAAACTAGCCAAAAACATTCAGTACTTC. Amino acids: CASSFKTDRKLAKNIQYF.

The CDR3 DNA reads TGTGCCAGCAGCTTGGGTATAGCGGGAGTCGTCTACGAGCAGTACTTC. Translating gives CASSLGIAGVVYEQYF. J is TRBJ2-7 and V is TRBV5-7; TRBD2 agrees at 9 bases. TRBV5-7 is an ORF, and what it does is uncertain. Germline trimming cut 0 bases from V and 3 bases from J; bases unmatched to any gene: 7. This CDR3 has 16 amino acids.

CDR3 sequence reads: CASSSSTGNEQFF. Here the CDR3 DNA reads TGTGCCAGCAGCTCCTCGACTGGGAATGAGCAGTTCTTC. This rearrangement joins TRBV9 to TRBJ2-1; D not certain. V gave up 4 bases and J gave up 7 bases, with 12 bases separating them. This CDR3 contains 13 residues. Germline values: CDR1 SGDLS, CDR2 YYNGEE.

In its sample, this clone was seen once. The chain has TRBV5-1 and TRBJ2-7, with D unclear. This CDR3 is built from 15 residues. Trimming took off 0 bases at V and 3 bases at J, with 13 bases between the two ends. CDR1 is SGHRS, CDR2 YFSETQ, per germline. The CDR3 coding sequence is TGCGCCAGCAGCTTGGAACCCCTCGGTAACTACGAGCAGTACTTC. This encodes CASSLEPLGNYEQYF.

Written as DNA, the CDR3 is TGTGCCAGTAGTGTTACGGTATTTGGAGAGCAGTACTTC. It encodes CASSVTVFGEQYF. This chain connects TRBV19 to TRBJ2-7; D gene ambiguous. This CDR3 spans 13 amino acids. With 5 bases removed from V and 7 bases from J, the gap between germline ends came to 15 bases. In germline, CDR1 is LNHDA, CDR2 SQIVND (reference sequence).

The rearrangement links TRBV7-2 to TRBJ2-3; 9 bases are a match to TRBD2. The CDR3 length is 16 residues. CDR1 is SGHTA and CDR2 is FQGNSA in the germline V gene. V lost 3 bases, J lost 4 bases, and 8 bases stayed unmatched. CDR3 DNA: TGTGCCAGCAGCTTTCCTAGCGGGAAGGGGTCAGATACGCAGTATTTT. Translated: CASSFPSGKGSDTQYF.

The chain has TRBV27 and TRBJ1-2; perhaps TRBD1 as D (5 bases). The germline gives CDR1 MNHEY, CDR2 SMNVEV (reference sequence). Trimming pared 5 bases from V and 7 bases from J, leaving 14 bases between. This CDR3 contains 13 residues. CDR3 in DNA: TGTGCCAGCAGTAAACAGGACCGGGGTGGCTACACCTTC. It translates to CASSKQDRGGYTF.

This clone was seen once. CDR3 sequence (DNA): TGTGCCAGCAGCTCCTACAGGGGGCTCACTAATGAAAAACTGTTTTTT. This translates into CASSSYRGLTNEKLFF. This rearrangement joins TRBV11-2 to TRBJ1-4, with 9 bases identical to TRBD1. Germline CDR1 and CDR2: SGHAT and FQNNGV. The length of the CDR3 is 16 residues. Trimming at V came to 4 bases and at J to 2 bases, leaving 5 bases not matched to a gene. The whole variable domain, remainder taken from reference TRBV11-2 and TRBJ1-4, is EAGVAQSPRYKIIEKRQSVAFWCNPISGHATLYWYQQILGQGPKLLIQFQNNGVVDDSQLPKDRFSAERLKGVDSTLKIQPAKLEDSAVYLCASSSYRGLTNEKLFFGSGTQLSVL.

The J gene is TRBJ1-2, the V gene TRBV5-1; 7 bases are a match to TRBD1. V lost 3 bases, J lost 7 bases, and 6 bases stayed unmatched. The CDR3 has 13 residues. CDR1 and CDR2 from the germline V gene are SGHRS and YFSETQ. CDR3 nucleotide sequence: TGCGCCAGCAGCTCGACAGGGTATGGTGGCTACACCTTC. Translated: CASSSTGYGGYTF.

The chain has TRBV19 and TRBJ1-6; 8 nucleotides match TRBD1. Germline-derived CDR1 and CDR2 are LNHDA and SQIVND (reference sequence). The CDR3 has 16 amino acids. The V gene end was trimmed by 10 bases and the J gene end by 3 bases; junction bases not matched to a gene: 11. The CDR3 nucleotides are TGTGCCACCCAAACGACAACAGGGGGCTATAATTCACCCCTCCACTTT. Its translation: CATQTTTGGYNSPLHF.

V usage is TRBV4-1 and J usage is TRBJ1-2; 7 bases map to TRBD1. The V gene's germline CDR1 is MGHRA and CDR2 YSYEKL. V was clipped by 3 bases and J by 4 bases; unmatched bases: 14. The CDR3 runs 17 residues. This CDR3 reads CASSQGVQGSGIYGYTF. CDR3 nucleotides: TGCGCCAGCAGCCAGGGGGTACAGGGGTCTGGGATCTATGGCTACACCTTC.

This chain uses TRBV4-3 with TRBJ2-3, with D hard to call. Germline CDR1 LGHNA, CDR2 YSLEER. The V gene lost 3 bases and the J gene lost 6 bases, with 10 bases spanning the gap. The CDR3 consists of 13 residues. This chain's CDR3 is CASSQPGLDTQYF. DNA of the CDR3: TGCGCCAGCAGCCAGCCGGGTCTCGATACGCAGTATTTT.

This chain joins TRBV5-4 and TRBJ1-1; D is possibly TRBD1 (5 bases). CDR3 size: 15 residues. V lost 1 base and J 1 base, leaving 11 bases between the germline ends. The germline gives CDR1 SGHNT, CDR2 YYREEE (reference sequence). CDR3 coding DNA: TGTGCCAGCAGCTTGCCTCTCGACAGGAACACTGAAGCTTTCTTT. It codes for CASSLPLDRNTEAFF. The full variable domain, its missing parts supplied by reference TRBV5-4 and TRBJ1-1, is ETGVTQSPTHLIKTRGQQVTLRCSSQSGHNTVSWYQQALGQGPQFIFQYYREEENGRGNFPPRFSGLQFPNYSSELNVNALELDDSALYLCASSLPLDRNTEAFFGQGTRLTVV.

The V call is TRBV4-1, the J call TRBJ1-1, with D possibly being TRBD1 (6 bases). The germline V gene has CDR1 MGHRA and CDR2 YSYEKL. Trimming cost V 0 bases and J 4 bases, with 18 bases left between them. The CDR3 has 17 amino acids. The CDR3 DNA is TGCGCCAGCAGCCAAGATATGGGGGGGCGCATAAGCACTGAAGCTTTCTTT. Protein product: CASSQDMGGRISTEAFF.

The V and J genes are TRBV28 and TRBJ2-1; 7 bases are a match to TRBD2. This CDR3 region has 14 residues. CDR1 MDHEN and CDR2 SYDVKM come from the germline V gene. Trimming at V came to 6 bases and at J to 2 bases, leaving 4 bases not matched to a gene. CDR3 residues: CASSPSGAYNEQFF. Written as DNA, the CDR3 is TGTGCCAGCAGCCCAAGCGGGGCCTACAATGAGCAGTTCTTC.

This rearrangement joins TRBV4-3 to TRBJ2-7; 9 bases align to TRBD2. Trimming at V came to 3 bases and at J to 6 bases, leaving 9 bases not matched to a gene. Germline V gives CDR1 LGHNA, CDR2 YSLEER. CDR3 length: 15 residues. The CDR3 sequence: CASSQYSGSPREQYF. The DNA of the CDR3 is TGCGCCAGCAGCCAGTATAGCGGGAGTCCGCGCGAGCAGTACTTC.

This chain joins TRBV7-9 and TRBJ2-3, with D possibly TRBD2 on 7 matching bases. Germline loops: CDR1 SEHNR, CDR2 FQNEAQ (reference sequence). V was trimmed by 7 bases and J by 5 bases, leaving 16 bases between them. The CDR3 consists of 14 residues. The CDR3 nucleotides are TGTGCCAGCACCCACCGGGGGGCTGTAGATACGCAGTATTTT. Translated, it gives CASTHRGAVDTQYF.

Details on this clone: Within the sample, other DNA sequences also encode this same CDR3. This chain connects TRBV30 to TRBJ1-4; 8 bases are shared with TRBD1. Germline loops: CDR1 GTSNPN, CDR2 SVGIG (reference sequence). V lost 0 bases to trimming and J lost 5 bases; unmatched junction nucleotides: 5. The CDR3 has 15 amino acids. CDR3 sequence reads: CAWSVGTGGNEKLFF. Here the CDR3 DNA reads TGTGCCTGGAGTGTGGGGACAGGAGGGAATGAAAAACTGTTTTTT.

This chain joins TRBV6-6 and TRBJ2-3, with 7 bases fitting TRBD2. The ends lost 5 bases at V and 3 bases at J; junction bases unmatched: 11. The CDR3 runs to 16 residues. The germline V gene encodes CDR1 MNHNY and CDR2 SVGAGI (reference sequence). The CDR3 sequence: CASSPPRPGRTDTQYF. CDR3 nucleotides: TGTGCCAGCAGTCCTCCCCGGCCCGGGAGGACAGATACGCAGTATTTT.

The chain couples TRBV30 to TRBJ2-7; TRBD2 is a possible D gene (7 bases). CDR1 and CDR2 from the germline V gene are GTSNPN and SVGIG (reference sequence). The ends were cut back, 8 bases at V and 3 bases at J, with 17 bases in the middle. This CDR3 has 13 residues. The CDR3 coding sequence is TGTGCCACCCTGGGGGGGGCGCGCTACGAGCAGTACTTC. Amino acid sequence: CATLGGARYEQYF.

This clone was seen only once. The rearrangement links TRBV5-4 to TRBJ2-6; no clear D gene. Germline CDR1 is SGHNT and CDR2 is YYREEE (reference sequence). The CDR3 covers 18 residues. The V gene lost 4 bases and the J gene lost 0 bases, with 17 bases spanning the gap. CDR3 in amino acids: CASSTLMGFISGANVLTF. The CDR3 DNA sequence: TGTGCCAGCAGCACATTGATGGGATTTATCTCTGGGGCCAACGTCCTGACTTTC. Looking up the rest from reference TRBV5-4 and TRBJ2-6 gives the full variable domain: ETGVTQSPTHLIKTRGQQVTLRCSSQSGHNTVSWYQQALGQGPQFIFQYYREEENGRGNFPPRFSGLQFPNYSSELNVNALELDDSALYLCASSTLMGFISGANVLTFGAGSRLTVL.

V usage is TRBV28 and J usage is TRBJ2-7, with TRBD1 matching over 8 bases. V gave up 3 bases and J gave up 4 bases; unmatched junction bases: 5. Germline V gene data show CDR1 as MDHEN and CDR2 as SYDVKM. The CDR3 is made up of 14 amino acids. As DNA, the CDR3 is TGTGCCAGCAGTTTTCACGACAGGGGATACGAGCAGTACTTC. Its protein is CASSFHDRGYEQYF.

The J gene is TRBJ2-5, the V gene TRBV25-1; 9 bases fit TRBD2. The germline CDR1 and CDR2 sequences are MGHDK and SYGVNS. The CDR3 consists of 15 residues. V shed 1 base, J shed 4 bases, and the junction held 4 bases outside the gene matches. The CDR3 spells CASSESRGGAETQYF. The CDR3 nucleotides read TGTGCCAGCAGTGAATCGCGGGGGGGGGCAGAGACCCAGTACTTC.

This rearrangement joins TRBV7-9 to TRBJ2-1; D perhaps matches TRBD1 (6 bases). The length of the CDR3 is 15 residues. The ends were cut back, 6 bases at V and 8 bases at J, with 20 bases in the middle. The germline gives CDR1 SEHNR, CDR2 FQNEAQ (reference sequence). The CDR3 nucleotides are TGTGCCAGCAGACTACAGGGCTCGGTCTTCGATGAGCAGTTCTTC. Translating it yields CASRLQGSVFDEQFF.